The TCR beta chain described here comes from a study of blood T cell repertoires in COVID-19. Background on the study: Samples representing acute and convalescent COVID-19 were sourced from the United States, Italy and Spain. PBMCs, B-cell-depleted T cells, or T cells were the source of the cDNA or gDNA that made up the material.

J was trimmed by 3 bases and V by 7 bases; bases with no gene match: 9. CDR1 is MDHEN, CDR2 SYDVKM, per germline. The CDR3 runs to 15 residues. As processed by the authors: By means of reference gene primer amplification, nucleated cell counts were estimated. Some clones are missing from TCRdb's copy, which holds only in-frame ones; the method was immunoSEQ multiplex PCR. Clone size and the V and J calls come from that table; the DNA yielded D and trimming. The sample carries about 160,000 clones, roughly 84% recorded once. This sequence joins TRBV28 and TRBJ1-5, with TRBD1 identical over 7 bases. The sequence came from an elderly woman with active or convalescent COVID-19. Sequencing input: peripheral blood. DNA for the CDR3: TGTGCCAGCACCACCCCGGACAGGCTCAATCAGCCCCAGCATTTT. Translating it yields CASTTPDRLNQPQHF.